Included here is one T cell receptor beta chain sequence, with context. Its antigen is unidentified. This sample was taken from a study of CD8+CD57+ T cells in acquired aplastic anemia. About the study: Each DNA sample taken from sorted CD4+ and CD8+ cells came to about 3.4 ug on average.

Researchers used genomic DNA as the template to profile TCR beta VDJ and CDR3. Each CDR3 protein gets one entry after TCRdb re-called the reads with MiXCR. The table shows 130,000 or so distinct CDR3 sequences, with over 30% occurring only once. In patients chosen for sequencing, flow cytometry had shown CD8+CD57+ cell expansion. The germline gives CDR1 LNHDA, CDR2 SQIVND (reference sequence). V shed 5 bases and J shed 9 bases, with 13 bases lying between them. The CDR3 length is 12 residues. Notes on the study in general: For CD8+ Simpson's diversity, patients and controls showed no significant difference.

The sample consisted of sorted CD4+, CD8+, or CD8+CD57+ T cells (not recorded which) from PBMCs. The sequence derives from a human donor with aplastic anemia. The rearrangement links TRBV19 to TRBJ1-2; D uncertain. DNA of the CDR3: TGTGCCAGTAGTCGGGTATTAGATCGCTACACCTTC. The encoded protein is CASSRVLDRYTF.